This TCR beta chain emerged from a study of beta chain features in type 1 diabetes. As for the study in general: No age, gender or cell yield differences were seen between patients and healthy donors. Sorted cells numbering around 100,000,000 were examined across all samples. Regarding the study as a whole: The naive, central memory and Treg TCRB repertoires showed an apparent similarity that was greater among patients than among healthy donors.

On this clone: The target antigen is unknown.

The entirety of the isolated RNA underwent reverse transcription, so expressed TCRB transcripts were sequenced. Libraries were prepared by immunoSEQ multiplex PCR; TCRdb keeps only in-frame clonotypes and omits some of them. The repertoire consists of roughly 150,000 clones, with around 10% occurring once and the leading ten covering around 2%. The CDR3 is made up of 15 amino acids. Germline V lookup: CDR1 LGHNA, CDR2 YNFKEQ. V trimming: 4 bases; J trimming: 1 base; junction bases outside the gene matches: 3. The sample consisted of central memory CD4+ T cells from blood. The chain joins TRBV4-2 to TRBJ2-5; 10 bases are a match to TRBD2. The source is a man aged 18-30 years in good health. CDR3 coding DNA: TGTGCCAGCAGCCCTAGCGGGGGCCTCCAAGAGACCCAGTACTTC. It specifies CASSPSGGLQETQYF.